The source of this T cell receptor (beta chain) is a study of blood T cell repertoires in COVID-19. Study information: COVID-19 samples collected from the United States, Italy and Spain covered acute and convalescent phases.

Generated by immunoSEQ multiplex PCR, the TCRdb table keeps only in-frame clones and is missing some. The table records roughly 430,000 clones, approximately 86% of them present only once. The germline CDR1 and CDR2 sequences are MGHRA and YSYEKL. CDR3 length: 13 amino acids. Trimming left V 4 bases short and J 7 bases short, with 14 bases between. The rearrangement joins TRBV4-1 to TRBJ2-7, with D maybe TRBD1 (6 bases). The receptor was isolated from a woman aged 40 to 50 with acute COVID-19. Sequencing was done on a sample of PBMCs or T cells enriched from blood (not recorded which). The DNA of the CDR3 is TGCGCCAGCAGCCTGGGACACCCTCGTGAGCAGTACTTC. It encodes CASSLGHPREQYF.